This TCR beta chain was recovered during a study of shared clonotypes between healthy human individuals. Study-wide findings and caveats: There were few donors, and this limited the genetic and exposure-history diversity represented.

With 2 bases removed from V and 4 bases from J, the gap between germline ends came to 13 bases. The CDR3 has 15 amino acids. The germline V gene has CDR1 SGHRS and CDR2 YFSETQ. Donors were Caucasian adults residing in Nashville, Tennessee, USA. Into CD45RA+ naive and CD45RA-negative memory subsets, the CD4+ cells were split. Genomic DNA belonging to each subset was distributed in equal measure over several immunoSEQ plates. TCRdb keeps only in-frame clones here, not all; method: immunoSEQ multiplex PCR. The repertoire holds 650,000 to 750,000 clones, with approximately 79% as singletons. With respect to this clone: Its cognate antigen is unknown. A read error is possible here, since a much larger clone lies one base away.

The clonotype was recovered from a woman aged 25 to 39 in good health. The chain employs TRBV5-1 and TRBJ2-1; a weak D match, TRBD2 (5 bases). Sample: memory CD4+ T cells sorted from blood. The subset: CD45RA-negative fraction. The CDR3 is CASSLDNGDYNEQFF. CDR3 nucleotides: TGCGCCAGCAGCTTAGATAACGGGGATTACAATGAGCAGTTCTTC.